This T cell receptor (beta chain) was captured by sequencing in a study of regulatory T cells in long-lasting Graves disease. On the study more broadly: To qualify as persistent, Graves' disease required over 5 years of antithyroid drugs with positive TSH receptor antibodies. The study, taken as a whole, reports: Fewer public clonotypes were shared by new patients (around 1,000) than by persistent patients (about 2,800). TCR diversity was lower in persistent Graves' patients than in newly diagnosed ones.

Building the TCR beta libraries relied on iRepertoire HTBI primers, and CDR3 regions underwent Arm-PCR. TCRdb redid the calling of the multiplex PCR reads with MiXCR, one entry per CDR3 protein. This table holds about 470,000 distinct CDR3 sequences, around a fifth found once. The CDR3 length is 13 residues. J gave up 13 bases and V 6 bases, and 10 bases lay outside the gene matches. Germline CDR1 reads MNHNS; CDR2 reads SASEGT. The time point denotes: persistent/refractory GD, antithyroid drugs over 5 years with positive TRAb. From RNA extracted from PBMCs, the TCR library was made. Patients with Graves' disease were diagnosed by American Thyroid Association guidelines. This clonotype was observed many times. Its target is not known.

The rearrangement links TRBV6-1 to TRBJ1-5; 9 bases are a match to TRBD1. The source of this sequence is a female donor with Graves disease. The source was peripheral blood mononuclear cells (PBMCs), collected when the disease was refractory, from a patient treated with antithyroid drugs. CDR3 residues: CASRFTADRGQHF. The CDR3 DNA sequence: TGTGCCAGCAGATTTACGGCGGACAGGGGTCAGCATTTT.